Listed here is a single T cell receptor (beta chain). The target antigen is unknown. This specimen comes from a study of PD-1 blockade in classical Hodgkin lymphoma. Notes on the study in general: Excluded were patients who started nivolumab under 1 year after ASCT, a group that had lower diversity. Baseline diversity was lower in partial responders and progressors than complete responders.

The time point is: cycle 4 day 1 (C4D1), after more than five weeks of nivolumab. In every patient, relapse followed autologous stem cell transplantation, while exposure to brentuximab vedotin differed. Complete response, partial response or progressive disease constituted the best responses recorded. The CDR3 loop spans 15 amino acids. J lost 6 bases, V lost 4 bases, and 4 bases had no gene match. Per the germline V gene, CDR1 is KGHSH and CDR2 is LQKENI. Profiled with immunoSEQ multiplex PCR; TCRdb holds only in-frame clones, not every one. The top ten hold about 14% of the sample, which has tens of thousands of clones, around 90% seen once.

Sequencing used peripheral blood mononuclear cells (PBMCs), obtained before the fourth cycle of nivolumab. This clonotype originated in a human donor with classical Hodgkin lymphoma. The chain combines TRBV18 with TRBJ2-1; 12 bases align to TRBD2. The CDR3 DNA is TGTGCCAGCTCACGACTAGCGGGAGTGCTCAATGAGCAGTTCTTC. This translates into CASSRLAGVLNEQFF.